This T cell receptor beta chain was observed in a study of blood T cell repertoires in COVID-19. Produced via immunoSEQ multiplex PCR; TCRdb's table is partial and in-frame only. The profile shows around 250,000 clones, 70% to 90% of them singletons. V lost 4 bases to trimming and J lost 6 bases, with 13 bases between them. The germline CDR1 and CDR2 sequences are LGHNT and FRNRAP. CDR3 length: 14 amino acids. The clonotype originates from a man aged 18 to 29 who had recovered from COVID-19. The chain recombines TRBV12-5 with TRBJ2-1; tentative D call: TRBD2 (5 bases). The sequenced sample consisted of PBMCs or T cells enriched from blood (not recorded which). The DNA for the CDR3 is TGTGCTAGTGGTTCCGGGAACCCCCCCAATGAGCAGTTCTTC. It specifies CASGSGNPPNEQFF.